This entry is about one TCR beta chain. Its target is unknown. The assay was immunoSEQ multiplex PCR, and TCRdb's table has in-frame clones only and misses some. The table has some 500,000 clones, around 96% seen once. This sample was taken from a study of shared clonotypes between healthy human individuals. Findings of the study overall: Naive subsets generally exceeded memory subsets in estimated richness.

Sequences were obtained from naive CD4+ T cells sorted from blood. The subset was: CD45RA+ positively selected. The origin of this receptor is a young woman in good health.

CDR3 in amino acids: CASSLGENYEQYF. The DNA for the CDR3 is TGTGCCAGCAGCTTAGGAGAAAACTACGAGCAGTACTTC. V gene TRBV11-2 combines with J gene TRBJ2-7, with no clear D. The V end was cut by 1 base, the J end by 3 bases, with 7 bases between. Germline lookup yields CDR1 SGHAT and CDR2 FQNNGV. This CDR3 spans 13 amino acids. Full variable domain (remainder filled in from reference TRBV11-2 and TRBJ2-7): EAGVAQSPRYKIIEKRQSVAFWCNPISGHATLYWYQQILGQGPKLLIQFQNNGVVDDSQLPKDRFSAERLKGVDSTLKIQPAKLEDSAVYLCASSLGENYEQYFGPGTRLTVT.